The present TCR beta chain was sequenced within a study of blood T cell repertoires in COVID-19. The ends were cut back, 2 bases at V and 4 bases at J, with 11 bases in the middle. The length of the CDR3 is 14 residues. From germline, CDR1 is SNHLY and CDR2 FYNNEI. The protocol was immunoSEQ multiplex PCR, while the TCRdb copy is restricted to in-frame clones and leaves out a portion. The repertoire includes under 60,000 clones, about 91% of them detected once, and around 6% sits in the top ten. The sequence came from a man aged 50 or older with active COVID-19. The chain employs TRBV2 and TRBJ1-1; D possibly corresponds to TRBD1 (6 bases). The sequenced sample was peripheral blood. Here the CDR3 DNA reads TGTGCCAGCAGTGAAAAGCGGGGGCCCACTGAAGCTTTCTTT. The encoded protein is CASSEKRGPTEAFF.